Below, one T cell receptor (beta chain) is given with its context. Its target is unknown. V gave up 5 bases and J gave up 1 base, with 17 bases separating them. Germline V gene sequence: CDR1 SEHNR, CDR2 FQNEAQ (reference sequence). CDR3 length: 16 amino acids. These data belong to a study of cytomegalovirus exposure and HLA in healthy donors. Overall study findings and caveats: Most TCRs appeared rarely, but some public TCRs recurred in many donors. Cytomegalovirus association was listed for approximately 160 TCR beta chains.

The PCR employed 60 Vbeta primers together with 13 Jbeta primers. Some clones are missing from TCRdb's copy, which holds only in-frame ones; the method was immunoSEQ multiplex PCR. The top ten hold around 5.2% of the sample, which has over 150,000 clones, approximately 80% seen once. The sequence was obtained from a middle-aged woman in good health and CMV-seropositive. The sequenced sample consisted of PBMCs. This chain connects TRBV7-9 to TRBJ1-1; D may be TRBD1 (6 bases). Here the CDR3 DNA reads TGTGCCAGCAGCCCTAAGGGTCAGGGGACGAACACTGAAGCTTTCTTT. As protein: CASSPKGQGTNTEAFF.